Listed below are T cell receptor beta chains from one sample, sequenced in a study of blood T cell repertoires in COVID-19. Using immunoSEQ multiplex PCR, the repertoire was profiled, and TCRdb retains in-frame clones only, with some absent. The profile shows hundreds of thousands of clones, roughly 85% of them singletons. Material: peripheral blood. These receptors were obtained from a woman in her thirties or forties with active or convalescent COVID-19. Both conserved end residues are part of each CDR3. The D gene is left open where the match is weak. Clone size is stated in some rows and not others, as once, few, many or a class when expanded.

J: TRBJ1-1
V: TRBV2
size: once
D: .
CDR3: CASNRKDRSATEAFF
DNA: TGTGCCAGCAATCGTAAGGACAGAAGCGCTACAGAAGCTTTCTTT

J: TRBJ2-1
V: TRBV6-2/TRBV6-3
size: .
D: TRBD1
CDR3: CASSYRDRDNEQFF
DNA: TGTGCCAGCAGTTACCGGGACAGGGACAATGAGCAGTTCTTC

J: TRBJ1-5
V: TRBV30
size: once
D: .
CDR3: CAWDEGDSNQPQHF
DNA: TGTGCCTGGGACGAGGGAGATAGCAATCAGCCCCAGCATTTT

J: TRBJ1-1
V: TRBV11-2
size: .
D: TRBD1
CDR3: CASSLTGGYTEAFF
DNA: TGTGCCAGCAGCTTAACAGGGGGCTACACTGAAGCTTTCTTT

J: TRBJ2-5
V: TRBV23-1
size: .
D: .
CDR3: CASSHSGTKKKETQYF
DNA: TGCGCCAGCAGTCATTCCGGGACAAAAAAGAAAGAGACCCAGTACTTC

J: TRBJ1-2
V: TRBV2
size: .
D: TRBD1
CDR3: CASSQGTGGDGYTF
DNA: TGTGCCAGCAGTCAAGGGACAGGAGGTGATGGCTACACCTTC

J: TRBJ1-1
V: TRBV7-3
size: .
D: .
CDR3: CASSQGDGGTNTEAFF
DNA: TGTGCCAGCAGCCAAGGGGACGGGGGAACCAACACTGAAGCTTTCTTT

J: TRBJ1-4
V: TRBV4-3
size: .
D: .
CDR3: CASSLDLAGSNEKLFF
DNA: TGCGCCAGCAGCCTGGACCTCGCGGGGAGTAATGAAAAACTGTTTTTT

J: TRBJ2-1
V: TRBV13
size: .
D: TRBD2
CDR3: CASSLGLGRWTSGQNEQFF
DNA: TGTGCCAGCAGCTTAGGTCTGGGACGGTGGACTAGCGGCCAGAATGAGCAGTTCTTC

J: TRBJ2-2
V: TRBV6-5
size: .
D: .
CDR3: CASTRDSMTGELFF
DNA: TGTGCCAGCACCCGGGACTCAATGACCGGGGAGCTGTTTTTT

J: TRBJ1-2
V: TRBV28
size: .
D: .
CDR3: CASSLLSGYGYTF
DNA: TGTGCCAGCAGTTTATTGTCAGGCTATGGCTACACCTTC

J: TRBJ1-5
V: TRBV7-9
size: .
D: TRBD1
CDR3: CASSPRDRNQPQHF
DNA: TGTGCCAGCAGCCCCCGGGACAGGAATCAGCCCCAGCATTTT

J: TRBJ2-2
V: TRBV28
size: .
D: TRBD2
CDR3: CASSLSGGTGELFF
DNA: TGTGCCAGCAGTCTTAGCGGGGGTACCGGGGAGCTGTTTTTT

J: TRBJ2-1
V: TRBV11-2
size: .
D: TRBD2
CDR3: CASSLGLAGGAWEQFF
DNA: TGTGCCAGCAGCTTAGGACTAGCGGGAGGGGCGTGGGAGCAGTTCTTC

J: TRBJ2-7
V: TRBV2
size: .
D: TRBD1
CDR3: CASGSDRGLREQYF
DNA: TGTGCCAGCGGGTCGGACAGGGGGCTTAGGGAGCAGTACTTC

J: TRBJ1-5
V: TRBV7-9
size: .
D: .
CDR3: CASSLGQGSDNQPQHF
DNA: TGTGCCAGCAGCTTAGGTCAGGGGTCGGACAATCAGCCCCAGCATTTT

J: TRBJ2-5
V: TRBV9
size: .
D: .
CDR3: CASSVGSFASRETQYF
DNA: TGTGCCAGCAGCGTAGGCAGTTTTGCTTCGAGGGAGACCCAGTACTTC

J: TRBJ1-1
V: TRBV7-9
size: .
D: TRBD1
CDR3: CASSTTGGSEAFF
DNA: TGTGCCAGCAGCACTACAGGGGGGTCGGAAGCTTTCTTT

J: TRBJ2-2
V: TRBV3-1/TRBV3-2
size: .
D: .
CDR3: CASSQEVRTGNTGELFF
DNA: TGTGCCAGCAGCCAAGAAGTACGGACGGGAAACACCGGGGAGCTGTTTTTT

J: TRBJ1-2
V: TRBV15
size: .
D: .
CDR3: CATSRDGRESPDGYTF
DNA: TGTGCCACCAGCAGAGATGGTCGTGAGTCCCCGGATGGCTACACCTTC

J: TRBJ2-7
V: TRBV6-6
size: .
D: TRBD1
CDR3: CASRTQGGGYEQYF
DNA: TGTGCCAGCAGAACACAGGGGGGAGGATACGAGCAGTACTTC

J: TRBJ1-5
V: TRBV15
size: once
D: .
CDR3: CATSRVLNQPQHF
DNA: TGTGCCACCAGCCGGGTTTTAAATCAGCCCCAGCATTTT

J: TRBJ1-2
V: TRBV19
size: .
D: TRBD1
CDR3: CASSIAPAGQGGYGYTF
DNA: TGTGCCAGTAGTATAGCCCCCGCGGGACAGGGAGGCTATGGCTACACCTTC

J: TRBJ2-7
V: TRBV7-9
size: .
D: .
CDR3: CASSHGAEQYF
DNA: TGTGCCAGCAGCCACGGAGCCGAGCAGTACTTC

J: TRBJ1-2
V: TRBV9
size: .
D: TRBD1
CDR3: CASSVEGGTGGYGYTF
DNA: TGTGCCAGCAGCGTAGAAGGGGGCACGGGCGGCTATGGCTACACCTTC

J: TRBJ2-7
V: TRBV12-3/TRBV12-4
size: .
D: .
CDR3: CAAAMKYEQYF
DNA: TGTGCCGCCGCTATGAAATACGAGCAGTACTTC

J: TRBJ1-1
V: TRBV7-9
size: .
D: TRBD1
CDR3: CASSLGQGAWAEAFF
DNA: TGTGCCAGCAGCTTAGGACAGGGCGCATGGGCTGAAGCTTTCTTT

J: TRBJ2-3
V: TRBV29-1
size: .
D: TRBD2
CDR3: CSVIGLAGGSDTQYF
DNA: TGCAGCGTTATTGGACTAGCGGGAGGATCAGATACGCAGTATTTT

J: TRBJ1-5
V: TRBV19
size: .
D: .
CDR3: CASPGQHSNQPQHF
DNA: TGTGCCAGCCCCGGACAGCATAGCAATCAGCCCCAGCATTTT